The entry that follows covers one T cell receptor beta chain sequence. The CDR3 runs 14 residues. The V gene lost 5 bases and the J gene lost 4 bases, with 12 bases spanning the gap. CDR1 and CDR2 from the germline V gene are WNHNN and SYGVQD (reference sequence). The table came from immunoSEQ multiplex PCR; TCRdb's copy has only in-frame clones and leaves some out. Altogether approximately 69,000 clones are present, 80% to 85% being singletons, with the ten largest covering 2% to 2.5%. The sample belongs to a study of OX40 agonist ivuxolimab in advanced cancers. The gene calls are TRBV10-1 and TRBJ2-1, with D unresolved. The TCR comes from an adult with an advanced solid tumor such as melanoma, head and neck, liver or kidney cancer. The sample in question was CD4+ or CD8+ T cells sorted from blood, obtained in a trial of the OX40 agonist ivuxolimab. CDR3 nucleotides: TGCGCCAGCAGTTCTCGGACGGAGTACAATGAGCAGTTCTTC. This sequence encodes CASSSRTEYNEQFF.